The clone carrying this TCR beta chain was detected ten times or more. No antigen is known for it. A single record per CDR3 protein comes from TCRdb applying MiXCR to the RT-PCR reads. The sample records 700,000 to 800,000 distinct CDR3 sequences, about 18% being singletons. With 4 bases removed from V and 0 bases from J, the gap between germline ends came to 9 bases. The CDR3 extends over 15 amino acids. The data were taken from a study of response to subunit inactivated influenza vaccine. Study-level findings and limits: Few new T cells, the authors suggested, are recruited by each seasonal influenza vaccination.

This TCR was sampled from a man aged 45-60 years who received an inactivated influenza vaccine. The source was PBMCs from blood, collected about 5 days after vaccination. The rearrangement uses TRBV12-3 or TRBV12-4 and TRBJ2-2, with D maybe TRBD1 (6 bases). The CDR3 region is CASSSTGANTGELFF. The CDR3 region has the DNA TGTGCCAGCAGTTCGACAGGAGCGAACACCGGGGAGCTGTTTTTT.